This note documents a single TCR beta chain sequence. Its antigen is unidentified. The donors were in the roughly 120-subject validation cohort, distinct from the approximately 670-subject first cohort. Method: immunoSEQ multiplex PCR; TCRdb's copy keeps in-frame clones and lacks some. The sample includes roughly 270,000 clones, 88% seen only once; the top ten take 0.92%. Germline-derived CDR1 and CDR2 are MNHNY and SVGAGI (reference sequence). Trimming took 4 bases from V and 3 from J, leaving 16 bases between them. This CDR3 spans 16 amino acids. This entry is derived from a study of cytomegalovirus exposure and HLA in healthy donors. Study-wide results and limits: Three CMV-associated chains proved CMV antigen-specific in vitro. The majority of TCR sequences were rare, yet some public TCRs appeared in many donors. Cytomegalovirus-associated status was assigned to roughly 160 TCR beta chains.

Specimen: PBMCs. The chain couples TRBV6-6 to TRBJ2-1; tentative D call: TRBD2 (7 bases). The TCR was taken from a woman aged 18-29 years in good health and CMV-seronegative. In DNA form, the CDR3 reads TGTGCCAGCAGTTTCGGGGGGCAGGTCGGCTACAATGAGCAGTTCTTC. Amino acid sequence: CASSFGGQVGYNEQFF.